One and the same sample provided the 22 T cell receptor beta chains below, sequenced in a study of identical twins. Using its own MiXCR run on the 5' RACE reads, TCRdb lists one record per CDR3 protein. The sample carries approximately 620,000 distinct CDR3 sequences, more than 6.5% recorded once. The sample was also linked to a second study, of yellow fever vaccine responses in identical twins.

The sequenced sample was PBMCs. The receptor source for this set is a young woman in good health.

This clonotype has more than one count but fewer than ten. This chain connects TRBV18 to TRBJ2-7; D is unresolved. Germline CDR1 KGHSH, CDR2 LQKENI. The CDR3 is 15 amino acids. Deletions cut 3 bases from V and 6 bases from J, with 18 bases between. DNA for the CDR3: TGTGCCAGCTCACCTCAATCGCGAGTCCAGCCCGAGCAGTACTTC. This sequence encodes CASSPQSRVQPEQYF.

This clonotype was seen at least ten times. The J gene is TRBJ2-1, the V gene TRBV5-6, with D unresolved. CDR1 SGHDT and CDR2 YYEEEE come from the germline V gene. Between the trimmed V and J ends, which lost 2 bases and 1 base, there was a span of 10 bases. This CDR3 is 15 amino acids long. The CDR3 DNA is TGTGCCAGCAGCTTAGTTCGCTCGTCCTACAATGAGCAGTTCTTC. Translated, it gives CASSLVRSSYNEQFF.

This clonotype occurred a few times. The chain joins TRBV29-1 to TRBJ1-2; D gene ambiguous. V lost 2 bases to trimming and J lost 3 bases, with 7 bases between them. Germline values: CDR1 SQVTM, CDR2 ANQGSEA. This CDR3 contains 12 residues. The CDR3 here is CSVEILDYGYTF. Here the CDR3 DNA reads TGCAGCGTTGAAATACTGGACTATGGCTACACCTTC.

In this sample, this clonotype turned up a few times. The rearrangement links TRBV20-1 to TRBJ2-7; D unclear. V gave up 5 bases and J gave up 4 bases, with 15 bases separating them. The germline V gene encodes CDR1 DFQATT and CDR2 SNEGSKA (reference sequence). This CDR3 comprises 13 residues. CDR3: CSAAGRVGYEQYF. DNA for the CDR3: TGCAGTGCTGCCGGCAGAGTCGGTTACGAGCAGTACTTC.

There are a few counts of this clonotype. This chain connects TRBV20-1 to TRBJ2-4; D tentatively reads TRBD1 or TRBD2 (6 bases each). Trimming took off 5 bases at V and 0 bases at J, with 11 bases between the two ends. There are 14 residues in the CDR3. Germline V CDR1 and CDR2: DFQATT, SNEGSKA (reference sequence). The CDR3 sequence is CSAGGPLAKNIQYF. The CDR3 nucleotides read TGCAGTGCTGGGGGGCCCCTAGCCAAAAACATTCAGTACTTC.

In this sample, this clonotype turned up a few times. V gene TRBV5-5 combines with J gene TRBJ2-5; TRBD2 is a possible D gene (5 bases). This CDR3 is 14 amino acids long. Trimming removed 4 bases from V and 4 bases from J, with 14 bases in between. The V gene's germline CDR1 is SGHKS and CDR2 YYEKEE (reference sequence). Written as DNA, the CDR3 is TGTGCCAGCAGCCGCGGACTGGCGAGAGAGACCCAGTACTTC. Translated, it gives CASSRGLARETQYF.

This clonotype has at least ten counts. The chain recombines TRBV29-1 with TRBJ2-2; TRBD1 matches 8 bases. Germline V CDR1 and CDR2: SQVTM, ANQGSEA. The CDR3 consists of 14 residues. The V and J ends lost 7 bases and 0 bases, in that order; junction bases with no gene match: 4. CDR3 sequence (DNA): TGCAGCGCTTCGGGACAGGCGAACACCGGGGAGCTGTTTTTT. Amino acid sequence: CSASGQANTGELFF.

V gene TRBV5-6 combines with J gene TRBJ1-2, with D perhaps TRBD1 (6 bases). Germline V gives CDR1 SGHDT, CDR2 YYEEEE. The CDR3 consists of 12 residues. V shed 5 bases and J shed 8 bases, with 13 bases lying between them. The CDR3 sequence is CASRFRGEGYTF. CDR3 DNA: TGTGCCAGCAGATTCAGGGGCGAGGGCTACACCTTC.

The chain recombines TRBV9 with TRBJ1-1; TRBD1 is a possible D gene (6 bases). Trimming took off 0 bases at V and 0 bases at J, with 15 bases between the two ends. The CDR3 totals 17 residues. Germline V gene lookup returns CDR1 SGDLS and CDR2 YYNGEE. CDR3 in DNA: TGTGCCAGCAGCGTAGACGACAGGAGACTGATGAACACTGAAGCTTTCTTT. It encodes CASSVDDRRLMNTEAFF.

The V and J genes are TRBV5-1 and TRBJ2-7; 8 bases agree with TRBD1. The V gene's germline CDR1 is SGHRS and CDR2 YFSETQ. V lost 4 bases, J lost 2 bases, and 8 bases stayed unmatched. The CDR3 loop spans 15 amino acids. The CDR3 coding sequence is TGCGCCAGCAGCGGGGGGACAGGTGTTGCCTACGAGCAGTACTTC. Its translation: CASSGGTGVAYEQYF.

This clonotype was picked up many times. CDR3 in DNA: TGTGCCAGCAGTTCCTTGACAGGGTCCGAGCAGTACTTC. Translation gives CASSSLTGSEQYF. This sequence joins TRBV6-5 and TRBJ2-7; TRBD1 aligns across 7 bases. The CDR3 loop spans 13 amino acids. CDR1 is MNHEY, CDR2 SVGAGI, per germline. V lost 4 bases, J lost 6 bases, and 6 bases stayed unmatched.

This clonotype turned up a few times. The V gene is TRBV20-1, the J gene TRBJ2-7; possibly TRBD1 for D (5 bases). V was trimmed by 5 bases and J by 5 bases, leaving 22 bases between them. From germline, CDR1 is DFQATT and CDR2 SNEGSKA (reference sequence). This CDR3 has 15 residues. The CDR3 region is CSAQDRSKGVDEQYF. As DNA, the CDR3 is TGCAGTGCTCAAGACAGATCCAAAGGGGTCGACGAGCAGTACTTC.

Here the CDR3 DNA reads TGCGCCAGCAGCCAGGTCAGACAGGGGGGGTACGAGCAGTACTTC. Translating it yields CASSQVRQGGYEQYF. The chain joins TRBV4-3 to TRBJ2-7; TRBD1 matches 9 bases. V was pared by 3 bases and J by 4 bases, with 7 bases of the junction left unmatched. CDR3 length equals 15 residues. The germline V gene encodes CDR1 LGHNA and CDR2 YSLEER.

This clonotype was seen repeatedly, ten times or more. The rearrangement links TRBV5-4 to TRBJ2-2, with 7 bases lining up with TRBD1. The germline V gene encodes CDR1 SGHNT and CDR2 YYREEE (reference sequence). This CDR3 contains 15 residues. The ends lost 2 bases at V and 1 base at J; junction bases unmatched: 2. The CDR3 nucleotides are TGTGCCAGCAGCTTCAGGGACAGGAACACCGGGGAGCTGTTTTTT. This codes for CASSFRDRNTGELFF.

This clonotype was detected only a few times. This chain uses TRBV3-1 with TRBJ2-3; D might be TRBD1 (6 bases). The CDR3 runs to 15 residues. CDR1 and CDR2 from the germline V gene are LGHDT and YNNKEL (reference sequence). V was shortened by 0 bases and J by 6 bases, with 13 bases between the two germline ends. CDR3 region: CASSQDVGQSDTQYF. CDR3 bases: TGTGCCAGCAGCCAAGATGTCGGACAGTCCGATACGCAGTATTTT.

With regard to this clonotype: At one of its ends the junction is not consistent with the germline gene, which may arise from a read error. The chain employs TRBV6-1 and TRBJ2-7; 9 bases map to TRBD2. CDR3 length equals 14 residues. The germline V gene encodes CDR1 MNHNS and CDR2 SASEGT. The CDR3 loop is CASRTGTSNYGQYF. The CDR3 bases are TGTGCCAGCAGAACCGGGACTAGCAACTACGGGCAGTACTTC.

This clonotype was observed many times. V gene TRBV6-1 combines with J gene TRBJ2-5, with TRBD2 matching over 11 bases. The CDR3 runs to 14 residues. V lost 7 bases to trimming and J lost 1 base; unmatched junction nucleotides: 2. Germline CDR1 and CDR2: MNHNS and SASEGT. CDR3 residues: CASKTSGAQETQYF. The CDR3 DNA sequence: TGTGCCAGCAAGACTAGCGGGGCCCAAGAGACCCAGTACTTC.

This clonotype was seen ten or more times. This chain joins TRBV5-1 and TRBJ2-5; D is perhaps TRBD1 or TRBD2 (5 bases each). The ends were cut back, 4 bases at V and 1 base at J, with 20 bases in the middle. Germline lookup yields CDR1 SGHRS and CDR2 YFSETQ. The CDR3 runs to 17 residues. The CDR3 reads CASSTFRDRLVQETQYF. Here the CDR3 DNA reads TGCGCCAGCAGCACCTTCCGGGACCGCTTAGTCCAAGAGACCCAGTACTTC.

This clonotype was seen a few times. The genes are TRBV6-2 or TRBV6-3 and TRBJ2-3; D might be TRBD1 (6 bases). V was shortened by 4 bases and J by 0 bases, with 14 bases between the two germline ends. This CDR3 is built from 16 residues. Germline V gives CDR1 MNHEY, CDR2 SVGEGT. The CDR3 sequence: CASSSLTGPSTDTQYF. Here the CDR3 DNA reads TGTGCCAGCAGTTCTTTGACAGGTCCTAGCACAGATACGCAGTATTTT.

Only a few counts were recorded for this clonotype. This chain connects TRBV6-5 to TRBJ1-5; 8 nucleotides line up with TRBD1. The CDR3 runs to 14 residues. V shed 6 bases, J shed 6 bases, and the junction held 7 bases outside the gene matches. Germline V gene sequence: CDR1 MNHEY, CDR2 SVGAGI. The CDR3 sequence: CASSITGGGQPQHF. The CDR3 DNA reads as TGTGCCAGCAGCATTACAGGGGGGGGTCAGCCCCAGCATTTT.

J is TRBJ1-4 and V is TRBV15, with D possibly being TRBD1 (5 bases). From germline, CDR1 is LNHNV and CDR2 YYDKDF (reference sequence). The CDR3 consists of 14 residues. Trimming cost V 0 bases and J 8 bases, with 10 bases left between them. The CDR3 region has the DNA TGTGCCACCAGCAGAGAGAGGTGGGACGAAAAACTGTTTTTT. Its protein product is CATSRERWDEKLFF.

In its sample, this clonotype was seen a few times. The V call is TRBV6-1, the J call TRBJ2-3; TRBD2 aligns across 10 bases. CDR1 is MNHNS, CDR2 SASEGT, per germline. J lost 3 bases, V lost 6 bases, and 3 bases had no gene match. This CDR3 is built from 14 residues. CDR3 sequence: CASSGLAVTDTQYF. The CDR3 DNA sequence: TGTGCCAGCAGCGGACTAGCGGTTACAGATACGCAGTATTTT.